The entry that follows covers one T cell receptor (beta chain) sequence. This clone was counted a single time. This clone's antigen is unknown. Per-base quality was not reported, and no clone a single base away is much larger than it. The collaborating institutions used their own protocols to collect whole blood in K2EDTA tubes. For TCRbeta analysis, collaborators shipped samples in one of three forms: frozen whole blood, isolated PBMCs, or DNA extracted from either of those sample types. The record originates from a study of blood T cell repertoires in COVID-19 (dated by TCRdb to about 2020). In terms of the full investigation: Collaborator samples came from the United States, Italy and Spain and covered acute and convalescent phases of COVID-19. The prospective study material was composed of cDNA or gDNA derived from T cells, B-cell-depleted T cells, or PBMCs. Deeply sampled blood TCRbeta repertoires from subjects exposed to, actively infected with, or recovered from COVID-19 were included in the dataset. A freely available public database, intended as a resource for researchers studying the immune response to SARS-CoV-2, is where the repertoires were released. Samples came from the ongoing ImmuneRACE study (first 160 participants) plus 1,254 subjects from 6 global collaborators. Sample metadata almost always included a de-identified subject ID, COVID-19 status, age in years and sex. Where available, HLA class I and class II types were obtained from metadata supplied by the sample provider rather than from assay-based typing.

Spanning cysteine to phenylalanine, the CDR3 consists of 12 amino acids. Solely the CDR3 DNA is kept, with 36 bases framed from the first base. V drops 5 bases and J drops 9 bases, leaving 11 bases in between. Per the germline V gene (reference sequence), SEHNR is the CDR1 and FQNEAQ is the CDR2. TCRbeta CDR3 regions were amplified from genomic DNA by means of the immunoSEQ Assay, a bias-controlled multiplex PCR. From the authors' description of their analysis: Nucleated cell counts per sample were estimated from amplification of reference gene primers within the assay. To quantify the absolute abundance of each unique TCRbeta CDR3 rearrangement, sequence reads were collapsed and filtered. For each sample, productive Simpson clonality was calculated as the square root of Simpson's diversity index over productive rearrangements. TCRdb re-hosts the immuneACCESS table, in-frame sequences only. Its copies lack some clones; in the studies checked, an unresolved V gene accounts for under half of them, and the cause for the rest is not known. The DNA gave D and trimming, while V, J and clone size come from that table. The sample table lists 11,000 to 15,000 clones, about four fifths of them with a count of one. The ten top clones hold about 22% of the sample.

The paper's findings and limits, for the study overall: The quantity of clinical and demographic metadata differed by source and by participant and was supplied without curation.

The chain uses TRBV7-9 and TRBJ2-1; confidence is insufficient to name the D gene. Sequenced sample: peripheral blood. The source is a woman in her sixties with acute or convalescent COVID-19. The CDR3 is CASSPVEAEQFF. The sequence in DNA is TGTGCCAGCAGCCCCGTTGAAGCTGAGCAGTTCTTC.